This T cell receptor beta chain was sequenced for a study of spatial heterogeneity in lung cancer. As for the study in general: There were, on average, more than eight raw-read appearances for each unique TCR and UMI combination.

The sample holds many counts of this clonotype. The antigen remains undetermined. Study observations and caveats: Ubiquitous expanded tumor TCRs were observed in blood more at resection than follow-up.

Time point in this sample: sample taken at primary tumor resection. The study sequenced unsorted whole RNA from tumor, nontumor lung or frozen PBMC. Samples were obtained from some 70 donors, all untreated early-stage non-small cell lung cancer patients. MiXCR, applied by TCRdb to the 5' RACE reads, yields one record per CDR3 protein. The table records 20,000 or so distinct CDR3 sequences, about 3% of them present only once. The specimen was PBMCs, collected at surgery. This receptor was identified in a female donor with early-stage non-small cell lung cancer.

CDR3 sequence (DNA): TGTGCCAGCAGTGGAGGGGGAGTCCTTGAAGCTTTCTTT. Residues: CASSGGGVLEAFF. V and J are TRBV6-1 and TRBJ1-1; D is perhaps TRBD1 (6 bases). Trimming removed 4 bases from V and 7 bases from J, with 13 bases in between. CDR1 and CDR2 (germline): MNHNS, SASEGT. This CDR3 spans 13 amino acids.